One and the same sample provided the 17 T cell receptor beta chains below, sequenced in a study of blood T cell repertoires in COVID-19. The data were produced by immunoSEQ multiplex PCR, yet TCRdb's version contains in-frame clones alone and is incomplete. The sample contains roughly 220,000 clones, around 90% of which appear only once. Sequencing was done on a sample of PBMCs or T cells enriched from blood (not recorded which). The receptors here all came from a woman between 50 and 59 years old with acute COVID-19.

This chain links TRBV7-3 with TRBJ2-1, with 9 positions matching TRBD2. The CDR3 extends over 15 amino acids. Germline CDR1 and CDR2: SGHTA and FQGTGA. V dropped 0 bases and J dropped 10; count of bases not matched to a gene: 7. CDR3 amino acids: CASSLTLAGVKEQFF. CDR3 nucleotide sequence: TGTGCCAGCAGCTTAACATTAGCGGGAGTCAAAGAGCAGTTCTTC.

The V and J genes are TRBV7-2 and TRBJ2-3; 9 bases fit TRBD2. Germline V lookup: CDR1 SGHTA, CDR2 FQGNSA. The CDR3 runs 13 residues. The V and J ends lost 4 bases and 8 bases, in that order; junction bases with no gene match: 4. DNA of the CDR3: TGTGCCAGCAGCTCGGGACTAGCAATTACGCAGTATTTT. Protein product: CASSSGLAITQYF.

CDR3 in DNA: TGTGCCACCAGCAGGACTGGCAGGGGGCCTCAACAGCCCCAGCATTTT. This sequence encodes CATSRTGRGPQQPQHF. The gene calls are TRBV15 and TRBJ1-5; TRBD1 agrees at 8 bases. The length of the CDR3 is 16 residues. Looked up from germline, CDR1 is LNHNV and CDR2 is YYDKDF (reference sequence). Losses at the gene ends were 3 bases for V and 7 bases for J; bases not matched to a gene: 11.

The chain uses TRBV3-1 (or the pseudogene TRBV3-2) and TRBJ1-2, with D uncertain. With 6 bases removed from V and 6 bases from J, the gap between germline ends came to 11 bases. Germline V gene lookup returns CDR1 LGHDT and CDR2 YNNKEL (reference sequence). The CDR3 runs to 12 residues. The DNA of the CDR3 is TGTGCCAGCAGTCGCGGAGGTAATGGCTACACCTTC. Residues: CASSRGGNGYTF.

V gene TRBV19 combines with J gene TRBJ2-2; D not resolved. The V gene's germline CDR1 is LNHDA and CDR2 SQIVND (reference sequence). Trimming took 3 bases from V and 5 from J, leaving 4 bases between them. The CDR3 length is 12 residues. CDR3 sequence reads: CASSIRTGELFF. The CDR3 DNA reads as TGTGCCAGTAGTATTAGAACCGGGGAGCTGTTTTTT.

The rearrangement uses TRBV5-4 and TRBJ1-1; 9 positions agree with TRBD1. The CDR3 has 12 residues. The ends lost 6 bases at V and 9 bases at J; junction bases unmatched: 6. The germline V gene has CDR1 SGHNT and CDR2 YYREEE (reference sequence). For the CDR3, the DNA is TGTGCCAGCACCCCGGGGACAGGGAAAGCTTTCTTT. This codes for CASTPGTGKAFF.

The chain combines TRBV9 with TRBJ2-7, with a possible D match to TRBD2 (5 bases). CDR3 size: 13 residues. V dropped 0 bases and J dropped 9 bases, with 13 bases sitting between them. Germline lookup yields CDR1 SGDLS and CDR2 YYNGEE. The CDR3 loop reads CASSVGGGSGQYF. CDR3 bases: TGTGCCAGCAGCGTAGGCGGAGGATCCGGGCAGTACTTC.

The V and J genes are TRBV27 and TRBJ1-2; 10 nucleotides align to TRBD1. The CDR3 consists of 14 residues. V was pared by 5 bases and J by 8 bases, with 8 bases of the junction left unmatched. In germline, CDR1 is MNHEY, CDR2 SMNVEV (reference sequence). CDR3 in amino acids: CASSTAGTGVGYTF. In DNA, the CDR3 is TGTGCCAGCAGTACAGCCGGGACAGGGGTAGGCTACACCTTC.

V usage is TRBV11-2 and J usage is TRBJ2-4; possible D gene TRBD1, 5 bases. Germline CDR1 SGHAT, CDR2 FQNNGV. Deletions cut 2 bases from V and 0 bases from J, with 8 bases between. The length of the CDR3 is 15 residues. The CDR3 DNA follows: TGTGCCAGCAGCTTAAGGGGAATAGCCAAAAACATTCAGTACTTC. Protein product: CASSLRGIAKNIQYF.

The chain couples TRBV4-2 to TRBJ2-2; D may be TRBD2 (6 bases). The length of the CDR3 is 16 residues. Germline values: CDR1 LGHNA, CDR2 YNFKEQ. The V end lost 0 bases, the J end lost 4 bases, and 12 bases lay between the germline ends. The chain's CDR3 is CASSQDRGSGTGELFF. CDR3 in DNA: TGTGCCAGCAGCCAAGACCGGGGTAGCGGCACCGGGGAGCTGTTTTTT.

This clone was counted once. The J gene is TRBJ1-6, the V gene TRBV6-5; 11 bases fit TRBD1. Trimming took 0 bases from V and 9 from J; bases not matched to a gene: 4. Germline loops: CDR1 MNHEY, CDR2 SVGAGI. The CDR3 sequence is 16 residues long. For the CDR3, the DNA is TGTGCCAGCAGTTACTCATCCGGGACAGGGGGTTCACCCCTCCACTTT. This sequence encodes CASSYSSGTGGSPLHF.

Turning to this clone: In the same sample, other DNA sequences code for this CDR3. The chain is built from TRBV7-2 and TRBJ1-5; D is perhaps TRBD1 (6 bases). CDR1 SGHTA and CDR2 FQGNSA come from the germline V gene. V was trimmed by 2 bases and J by 4 bases, leaving 6 bases between them. The CDR3 has 13 residues. The CDR3 here is CASSLQGNQPQHF. As DNA, the CDR3 is TGTGCCAGCAGCTTACAGGGGAATCAGCCCCAGCATTTT.

CDR3 coding DNA: TGTGCCAGCAGTGGTTACCGGGACAGGGGGAACAATGAGCAGTTCTTC. Translation gives CASSGYRDRGNNEQFF. This chain links TRBV25-1 with TRBJ2-1, with 11 bases matching TRBD1. The CDR3 consists of 16 residues. Germline trimming cut 4 bases from V and 5 bases from J; bases unmatched to any gene: 7. The germline V gene has CDR1 MGHDK and CDR2 SYGVNS.

The CDR3 DNA follows: TGTGCCAGCAGTTTTCGTGCGGCCCTAGAGACCCAGTACTTC. Encoded protein: CASSFRAALETQYF. The chain employs TRBV27 and TRBJ2-5; no definite D call. Germline values: CDR1 MNHEY, CDR2 SMNVEV (reference sequence). The CDR3 is made up of 14 amino acids. V was shortened by 3 bases and J by 4 bases, with 12 bases between the two germline ends.

This sequence joins TRBV27 and TRBJ2-7, with D perhaps matching TRBD1 (6 bases). There are 13 residues in the CDR3. CDR1 MNHEY and CDR2 SMNVEV come from the germline V gene (reference sequence). The V gene lost 4 bases and the J gene lost 1 base, with 8 bases spanning the gap. CDR3 coding DNA: TGTGCCAGCAGTTACGGACAGTCCTACGAGCAGTACTTC. Protein sequence: CASSYGQSYEQYF.

This clone is a singleton in its sample. The chain is built from TRBV5-4 and TRBJ1-4; D unclear. In germline, CDR1 is SGHNT, CDR2 YYREEE (reference sequence). The CDR3 runs 14 residues. The germline V and J ends were trimmed by 2 bases and 0 bases, with 5 bases remaining between them. The CDR3 nucleotides read TGTGCCAGCAGCTTCAGTGCAACTAATGAAAAACTGTTTTTT. The encoded protein is CASSFSATNEKLFF.

V is TRBV30 and J is TRBJ1-4; no firm D call. Germline values: CDR1 GTSNPN, CDR2 SVGIG (reference sequence). V was clipped by 3 bases and J by 2 bases, with 4 bases between them. This CDR3 contains 12 residues. The CDR3 DNA reads as TGTGCCTGGAGGGCTACTAATGAAAAACTGTTTTTT. Translated, it gives CAWRATNEKLFF.